The 3 T cell receptor beta chains given below trace back to one sample, sequenced in a study of T cells in Graves' hyperthyroidism and ophthalmopathy. RNA transcripts served as the template for amplifying TCR beta CDR3 regions. First-round RT-PCR targeting the TCR CDR3 was performed with the HTBI primer set. TCRdb passed the multiplex PCR reads through MiXCR, listing each CDR3 protein once. The sample carries 370,000 or so distinct CDR3 sequences, around 14% recorded once. The sample was blood. The source of these receptors is a woman younger than 30 with Graves' hyperthyroidism that later progressed to Graves' ophthalmopathy.

At least ten counts were recorded for this clonotype. The chain joins TRBV6-1 to TRBJ2-3, with 11 positions matching TRBD2. Germline V gene sequence: CDR1 MNHNS, CDR2 SASEGT. Losses at the gene ends were 4 bases for V and 7 bases for J; bases not matched to a gene: 10. CDR3 length: 16 amino acids. CDR3 protein: CASSASGRWGYHTQYF. Written as DNA, the CDR3 is TGTGCCAGCAGTGCTAGCGGGAGGTGGGGATACCATACGCAGTATTTT.

This clonotype was counted at least ten times. The chain joins TRBV28 to TRBJ2-5; 11 bases agree with TRBD2. The CDR3 length is 14 residues. The trim removed 8 bases at V and 1 base at J, leaving 3 bases unmatched. CDR1 is MDHEN and CDR2 is SYDVKM in the germline V gene. This chain's CDR3 is CASLAGGLQETQYF. The CDR3 DNA is TGTGCCAGCCTAGCGGGAGGACTCCAAGAGACCCAGTACTTC.

This clonotype came up a few times. This chain uses TRBV5-5 with TRBJ2-1, with TRBD1 matching over 11 bases. Germline V gene lookup returns CDR1 SGHKS and CDR2 YYEKEE (reference sequence). The junction had 6 bases not matched to a gene; V was cut back by 3 bases and J by 7 bases. This CDR3 spans 15 amino acids. The CDR3 protein is CASSSPGQGGNEQFF. DNA for the CDR3: TGTGCCAGCAGCTCGCCGGGACAGGGGGGGAATGAGCAGTTCTTC.